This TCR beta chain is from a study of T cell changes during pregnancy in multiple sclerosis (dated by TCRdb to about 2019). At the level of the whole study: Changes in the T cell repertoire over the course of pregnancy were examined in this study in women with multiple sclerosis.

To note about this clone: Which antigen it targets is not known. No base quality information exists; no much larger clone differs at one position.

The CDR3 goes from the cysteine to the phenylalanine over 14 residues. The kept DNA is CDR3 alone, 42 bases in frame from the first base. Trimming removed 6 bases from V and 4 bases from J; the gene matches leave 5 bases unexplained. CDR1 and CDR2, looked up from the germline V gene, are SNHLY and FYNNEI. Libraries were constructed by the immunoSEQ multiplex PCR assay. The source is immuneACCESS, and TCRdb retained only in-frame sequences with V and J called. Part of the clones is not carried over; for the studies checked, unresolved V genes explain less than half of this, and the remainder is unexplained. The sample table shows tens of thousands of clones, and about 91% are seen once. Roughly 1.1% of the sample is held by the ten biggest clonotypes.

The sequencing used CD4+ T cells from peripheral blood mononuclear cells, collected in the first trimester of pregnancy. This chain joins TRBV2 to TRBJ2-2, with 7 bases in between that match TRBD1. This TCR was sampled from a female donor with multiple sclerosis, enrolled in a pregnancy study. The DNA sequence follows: TGTGCCAGCAGCTGGGACAGAGCCACCGGGGAGCTGTTTTTT. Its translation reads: CASSWDRATGELFF.